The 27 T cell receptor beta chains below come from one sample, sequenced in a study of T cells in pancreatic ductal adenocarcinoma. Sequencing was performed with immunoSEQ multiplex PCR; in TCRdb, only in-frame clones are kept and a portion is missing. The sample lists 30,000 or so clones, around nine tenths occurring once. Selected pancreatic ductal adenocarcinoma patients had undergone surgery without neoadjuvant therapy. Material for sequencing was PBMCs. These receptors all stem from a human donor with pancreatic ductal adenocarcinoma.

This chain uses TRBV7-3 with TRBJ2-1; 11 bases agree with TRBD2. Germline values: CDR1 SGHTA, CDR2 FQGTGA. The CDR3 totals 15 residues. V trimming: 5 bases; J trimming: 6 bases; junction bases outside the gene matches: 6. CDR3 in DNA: TGTGCCAGCAGCACCGGACTAGCGGGCCTCAATGAGCAGTTCTTC. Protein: CASSTGLAGLNEQFF.

CDR3 amino acids: CASSPGLADTDTQYF. In DNA form, the CDR3 reads TGTGCCAGCAGCCCCGGACTAGCGGACACAGATACGCAGTATTTT. The chain links TRBV7-2 to TRBJ2-3; 10 nucleotides match TRBD2. From germline, CDR1 is SGHTA and CDR2 FQGNSA. The CDR3 spans 15 residues. With 5 bases clipped from V and 2 bases from J, the junction kept 4 bases outside the gene matches.

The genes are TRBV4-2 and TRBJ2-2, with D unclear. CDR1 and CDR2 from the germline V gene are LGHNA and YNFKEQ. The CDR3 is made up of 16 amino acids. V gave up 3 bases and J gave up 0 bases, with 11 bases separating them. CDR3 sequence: CASSHTGTANTGELFF. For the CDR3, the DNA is TGTGCCAGCAGCCATACCGGTACCGCGAACACCGGGGAGCTGTTTTTT.

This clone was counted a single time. The DNA for the CDR3 is TGTGCCAGCAGTTTAATGAGTTCAGGGAAGGACGAGCAGTACTTC. Translation: CASSLMSSGKDEQYF. V usage is TRBV27 and J usage is TRBJ2-7; TRBD1 is a possible D gene (5 bases). The CDR3 spans 15 residues. The germline V gene has CDR1 MNHEY and CDR2 SMNVEV (reference sequence). V was trimmed by 2 bases and J by 5 bases, leaving 16 bases between them.

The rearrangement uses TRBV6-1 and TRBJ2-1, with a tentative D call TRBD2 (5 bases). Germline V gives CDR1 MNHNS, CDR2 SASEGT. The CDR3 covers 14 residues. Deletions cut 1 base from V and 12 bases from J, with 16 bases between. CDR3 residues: CASSEDHGVAGQFF. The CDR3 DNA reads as TGTGCCAGCAGTGAAGACCACGGGGTAGCAGGGCAGTTCTTC.

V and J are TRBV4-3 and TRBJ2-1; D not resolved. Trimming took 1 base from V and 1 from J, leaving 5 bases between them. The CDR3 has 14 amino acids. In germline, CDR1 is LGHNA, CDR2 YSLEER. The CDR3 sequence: CASSQVGSYNEQFF. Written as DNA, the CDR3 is TGCGCCAGCAGCCAAGTCGGGTCCTACAATGAGCAGTTCTTC.

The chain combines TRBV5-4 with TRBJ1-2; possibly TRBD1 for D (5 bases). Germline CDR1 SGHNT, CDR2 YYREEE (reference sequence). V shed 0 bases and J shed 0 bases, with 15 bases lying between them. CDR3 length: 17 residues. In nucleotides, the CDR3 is TGTGCCAGCAGCTTGGGTCAGGGTAATAATCCTAACTATGGCTACACCTTC. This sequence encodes CASSLGQGNNPNYGYTF. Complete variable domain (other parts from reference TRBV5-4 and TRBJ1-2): ETGVTQSPTHLIKTRGQQVTLRCSSQSGHNTVSWYQQALGQGPQFIFQYYREEENGRGNFPPRFSGLQFPNYSSELNVNALELDDSALYLCASSLGQGNNPNYGYTFGSGTRLTVV.

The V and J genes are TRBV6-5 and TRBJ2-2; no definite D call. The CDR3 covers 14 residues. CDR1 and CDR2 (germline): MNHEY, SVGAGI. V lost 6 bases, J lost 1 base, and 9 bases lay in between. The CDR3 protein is CASSPWRNTGELFF. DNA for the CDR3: TGTGCCAGCAGCCCCTGGCGGAACACCGGGGAGCTGTTTTTT.

The CDR3 spells CAWARFSGNTIYF. The DNA of the CDR3 is TGTGCCTGGGCCCGTTTCTCTGGAAACACCATATATTTT. J is TRBJ1-3 and V is TRBV30; D is unresolved. The V gene's germline CDR1 is GTSNPN and CDR2 SVGIG (reference sequence). The CDR3 totals 13 residues. V was cut by 5 bases and J by 0 bases, with 8 bases left in between. The full variable domain, completed using reference TRBV30 and TRBJ1-3, is SQTIHQWPATLVQPVGSPLSLECTVEGTSNPNLYWYRQAAGRGLQLLFYSVGIGQISSEVPQNLSASRPQDRQFILSSKKLLLSDSGFYLCAWARFSGNTIYFGEGSWLTVV.

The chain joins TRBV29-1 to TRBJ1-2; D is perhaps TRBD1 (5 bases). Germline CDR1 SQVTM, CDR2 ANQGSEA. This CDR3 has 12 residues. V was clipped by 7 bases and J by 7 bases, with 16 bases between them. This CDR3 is CSADKGHGGYTF. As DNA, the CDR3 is TGCAGCGCTGATAAGGGGCATGGTGGCTACACCTTC.

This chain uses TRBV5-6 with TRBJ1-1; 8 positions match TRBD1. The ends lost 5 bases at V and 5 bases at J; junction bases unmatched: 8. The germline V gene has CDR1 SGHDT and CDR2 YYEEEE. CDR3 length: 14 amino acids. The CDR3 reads CASRRGDRRTEAFF. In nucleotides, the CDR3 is TGTGCCAGCAGGCGGGGGGACAGGCGTACTGAAGCTTTCTTT.

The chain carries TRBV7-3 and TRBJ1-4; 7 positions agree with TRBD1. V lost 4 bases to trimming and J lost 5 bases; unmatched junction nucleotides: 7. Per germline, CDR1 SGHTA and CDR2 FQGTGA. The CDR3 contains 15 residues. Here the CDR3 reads CASSSTGALNEKLFF. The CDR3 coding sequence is TGTGCCAGCAGCTCTACAGGGGCCTTGAATGAAAAACTGTTTTTT.

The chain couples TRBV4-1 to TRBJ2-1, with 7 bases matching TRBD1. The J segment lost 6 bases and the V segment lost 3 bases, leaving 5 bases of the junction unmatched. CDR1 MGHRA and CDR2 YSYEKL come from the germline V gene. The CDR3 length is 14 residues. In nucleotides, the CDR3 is TGCGCCAGCAGCCACGCGGACAGGTTCAATGAGCAGTTCTTC. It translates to CASSHADRFNEQFF.

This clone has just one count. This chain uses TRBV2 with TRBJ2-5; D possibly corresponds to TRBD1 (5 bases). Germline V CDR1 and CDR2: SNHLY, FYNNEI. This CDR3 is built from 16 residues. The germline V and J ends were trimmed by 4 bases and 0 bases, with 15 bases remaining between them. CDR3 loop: CASSVMQGRNQETQYF. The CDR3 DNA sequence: TGTGCCAGCAGTGTTATGCAGGGAAGGAACCAAGAGACCCAGTACTTC.

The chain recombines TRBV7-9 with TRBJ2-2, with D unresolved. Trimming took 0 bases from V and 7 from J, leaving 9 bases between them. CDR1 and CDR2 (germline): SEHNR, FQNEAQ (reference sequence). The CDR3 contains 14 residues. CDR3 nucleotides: TGTGCCAGCAGCTTAGCGATTCAGGACGGGGAGCTGTTTTTT. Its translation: CASSLAIQDGELFF.

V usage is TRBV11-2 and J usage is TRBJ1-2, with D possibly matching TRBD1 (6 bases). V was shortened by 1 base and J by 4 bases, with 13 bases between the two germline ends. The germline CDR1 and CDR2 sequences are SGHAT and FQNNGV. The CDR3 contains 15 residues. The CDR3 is CASSLVPTGSYGYTF. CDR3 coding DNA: TGTGCCAGCAGCTTAGTCCCGACAGGTTCCTATGGCTACACCTTC. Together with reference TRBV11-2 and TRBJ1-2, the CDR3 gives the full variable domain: EAGVAQSPRYKIIEKRQSVAFWCNPISGHATLYWYQQILGQGPKLLIQFQNNGVVDDSQLPKDRFSAERLKGVDSTLKIQPAKLEDSAVYLCASSLVPTGSYGYTFGSGTRLTVV.

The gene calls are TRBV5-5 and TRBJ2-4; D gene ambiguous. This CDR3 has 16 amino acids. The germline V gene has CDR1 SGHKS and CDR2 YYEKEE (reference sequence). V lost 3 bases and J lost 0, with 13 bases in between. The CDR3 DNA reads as TGTGCCAGCAGCTCCGATCCCCGGCTAGCCAAAAACATTCAGTACTTC. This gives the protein CASSSDPRLAKNIQYF.

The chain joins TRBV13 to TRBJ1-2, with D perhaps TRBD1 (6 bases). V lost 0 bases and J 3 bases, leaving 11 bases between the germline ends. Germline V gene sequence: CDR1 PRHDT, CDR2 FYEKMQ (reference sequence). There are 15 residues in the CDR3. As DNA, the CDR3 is TGTGCCAGCAGCTTAGGCGTGGGGGCAGACTATGGCTACACCTTC. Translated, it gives CASSLGVGADYGYTF.

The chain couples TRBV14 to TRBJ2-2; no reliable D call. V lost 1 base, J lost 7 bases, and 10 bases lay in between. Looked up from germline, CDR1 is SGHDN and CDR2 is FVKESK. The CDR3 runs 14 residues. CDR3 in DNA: TGTGCCAGCAGCCAAGCGTTTATCGGCGGGGAGCTGTTTTTT. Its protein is CASSQAFIGGELFF.

DNA of the CDR3: TGTGCCAGCAGTACCGGGACACTTGTCTACAATGAGCAGTTCTTC. It codes for CASSTGTLVYNEQFF. This rearrangement joins TRBV7-9 to TRBJ2-1, with D possibly matching TRBD1 (6 bases). This CDR3 is 15 amino acids long. V gave up 6 bases and J gave up 3 bases, with 15 bases separating them. Germline assignment: CDR1 SEHNR and CDR2 FQNEAQ (reference sequence).

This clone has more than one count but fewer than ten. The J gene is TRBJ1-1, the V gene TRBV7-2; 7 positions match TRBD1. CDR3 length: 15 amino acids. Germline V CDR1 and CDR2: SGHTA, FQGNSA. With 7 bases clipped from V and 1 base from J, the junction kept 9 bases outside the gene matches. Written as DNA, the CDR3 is TGTGCCAGCACATCTCCCCGACAGGGGAACACTGAAGCTTTCTTT. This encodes CASTSPRQGNTEAFF.

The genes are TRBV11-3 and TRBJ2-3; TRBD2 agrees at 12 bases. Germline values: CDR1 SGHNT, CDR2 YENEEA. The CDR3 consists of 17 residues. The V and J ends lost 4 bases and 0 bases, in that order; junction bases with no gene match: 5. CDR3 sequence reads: CASSSGLAGTSTDTQYF. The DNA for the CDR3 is TGTGCCAGCAGCTCCGGACTAGCGGGGACCAGCACAGATACGCAGTATTTT.

CDR3 nucleotides: TGTGCCAGCAGCTTACCACTACTCGGGCCGAACACCGGGGAGCTGTTTTTT. It is translated as CASSLPLLGPNTGELFF. The chain links TRBV7-2 to TRBJ2-2; D not certain. Germline assignment: CDR1 SGHTA and CDR2 FQGNSA. V was shortened by 2 bases and J by 0 bases, with 13 bases between the two germline ends. The CDR3 is 17 residues long.

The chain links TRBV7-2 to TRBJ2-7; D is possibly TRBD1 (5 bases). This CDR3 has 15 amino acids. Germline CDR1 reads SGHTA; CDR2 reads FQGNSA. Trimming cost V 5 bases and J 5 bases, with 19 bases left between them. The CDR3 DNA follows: TGTGCCAGCAGCCTCAATGATCTTAGGGGTGACGAGCAGTACTTC. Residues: CASSLNDLRGDEQYF. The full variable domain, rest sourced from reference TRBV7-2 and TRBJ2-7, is GAGVSQSPSNKVTEKGKDVELRCDPISGHTALYWYRQSLGQGLEFLIYFQGNSAPDKSGLPSDRFSAERTGGSVSTLTIQRTQQEDSAVYLCASSLNDLRGDEQYFGPGTRLTVT.

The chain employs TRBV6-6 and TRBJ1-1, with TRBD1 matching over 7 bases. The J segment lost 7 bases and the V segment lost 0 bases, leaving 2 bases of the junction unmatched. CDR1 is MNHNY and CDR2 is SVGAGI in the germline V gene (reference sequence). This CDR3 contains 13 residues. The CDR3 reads CASSYSRTGEAFF. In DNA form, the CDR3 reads TGTGCCAGCAGTTACTCACGGACAGGTGAAGCTTTCTTT.

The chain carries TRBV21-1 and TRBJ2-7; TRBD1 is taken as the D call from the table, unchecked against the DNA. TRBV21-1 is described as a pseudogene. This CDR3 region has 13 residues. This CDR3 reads CASSFRQSPEQYF. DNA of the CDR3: TGTGCCAGCAGCTTCCGACAGTCCCCCGAGCAGTACTTC.

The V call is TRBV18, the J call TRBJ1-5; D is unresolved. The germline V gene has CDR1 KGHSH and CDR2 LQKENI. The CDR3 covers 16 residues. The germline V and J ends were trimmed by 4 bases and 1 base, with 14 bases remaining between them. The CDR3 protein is CASSRTGVGSNQPQHF. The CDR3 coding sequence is TGTGCCAGCTCACGGACCGGAGTTGGAAGCAATCAGCCCCAGCATTTT.